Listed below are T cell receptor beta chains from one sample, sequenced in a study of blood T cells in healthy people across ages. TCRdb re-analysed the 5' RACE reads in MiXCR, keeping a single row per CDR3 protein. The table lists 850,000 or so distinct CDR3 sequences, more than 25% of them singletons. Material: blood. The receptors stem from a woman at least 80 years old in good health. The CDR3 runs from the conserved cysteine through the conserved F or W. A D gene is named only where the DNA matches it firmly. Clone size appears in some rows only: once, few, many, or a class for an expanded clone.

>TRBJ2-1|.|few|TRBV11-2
TGTGCCAGCAGCACTCGACTGGGCAATGAGCAGTTCTTC
CASSTRLGNEQFF
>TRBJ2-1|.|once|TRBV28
TGTGCCAGCAGTCCGGGACCAGAATACAATGAGCAGTTCTTC
CASSPGPEYNEQFF
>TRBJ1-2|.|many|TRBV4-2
TGTGCCAGCAGCCAGGAATTGGCCAGCTCTTTTAACTATGGCTACACCTTC
CASSQELASSFNYGYTF
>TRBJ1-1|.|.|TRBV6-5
TGTGCCAGCAGTTACCCGGGGACACATTCCATACGGGCTGAAGCTTTCTTT
CASSYPGTHSIRAEAFF
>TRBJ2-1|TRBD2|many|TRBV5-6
TGTGCCAGCAGCTTGGGCGGGGGGCTACACAATGAGCAGTTCTTC
CASSLGGGLHNEQFF
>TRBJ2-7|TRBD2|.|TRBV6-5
TGTGCCAGCAGTTCGGGTGGGGGGGGCTCCTACGAGCAGTACTTC
CASSSGGGGSYEQYF
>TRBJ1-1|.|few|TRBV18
TGTGCCAGCTCACCGCACCCCACGGGCAGTGAAGCTTTCTTT
CASSPHPTGSEAFF
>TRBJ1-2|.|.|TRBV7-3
TGTGCCAGCAGCTTAGACTCCGGGGCTTCTAACTATGGCTACACCTTC
CASSLDSGASNYGYTF
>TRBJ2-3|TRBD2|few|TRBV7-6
TGTGCCAACGCTCTCGGTTGGCGGGGGGGGGCAGATACGCAGTATTTT
CANALGWRGGADTQYF
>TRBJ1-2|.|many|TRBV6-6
TGTGCCAGCAGTGCCCCCGCCCCCCCCAACTATGGCTACACCTTC
CASSAPAPPNYGYTF
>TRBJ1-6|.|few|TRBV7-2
TGTGCCAGCAGCTTAGTGCCGGGAGGGATGGATTCACCCCTCCACTTT
CASSLVPGGMDSPLHF
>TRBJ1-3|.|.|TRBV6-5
TGTGCCAGCAGTTACCAGCCGGGGGGAGCTGGAAACACCATATATTTT
CASSYQPGGAGNTIYF
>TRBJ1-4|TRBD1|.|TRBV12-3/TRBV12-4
TGTGCCAGCAGTTCGATACGCAGGGGGCGCGGGTTCAGGGAAAAACTGTTTTTT
CASSSIRRGRGFREKLFF
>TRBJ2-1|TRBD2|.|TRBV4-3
TGCGTCAGCAGCCAAGATCTAATCCCTACTAGCGGGGGGTCTAGCTCCTACAATGAGCAGTTCTTC
CVSSQDLIPTSGGSSSYNEQFF
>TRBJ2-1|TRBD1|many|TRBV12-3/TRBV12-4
TGTGCCAGCAGCCCCCAGGACAGGGACTACAATGAGCAGTTCTTC
CASSPQDRDYNEQFF
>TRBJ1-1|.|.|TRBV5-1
TGCGCCAGCAGCTGGGAGGGGGGCGGCACTGAAGCTTTCTTT
CASSWEGGGTEAFF
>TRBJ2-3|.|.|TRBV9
TGTGCCAGCAGGGGGAGCACTAGCACAGATACGCAGTATTTT
CASRGSTSTDTQYF
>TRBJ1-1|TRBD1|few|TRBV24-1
TGTGCCACCAGTGGGACAGGGGGGCTGGACACTGAAGCTTTCTTT
CATSGTGGLDTEAFF
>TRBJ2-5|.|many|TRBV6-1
TGTGCCAGCAGTGATATCCGAACTGTCCGGGAGACCCAGTACTTC
CASSDIRTVRETQYF
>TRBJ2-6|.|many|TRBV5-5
TGTGCCAGCAGCTTGGTTCAGAGCTCTGGGGCCAACGTCCTGACTTTC
CASSLVQSSGANVLTF
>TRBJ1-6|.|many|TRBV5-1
TGCGCCAGCAGCCCGACGAACGGACCCCTCAATTCACCCCTCCACTTT
CASSPTNGPLNSPLHF
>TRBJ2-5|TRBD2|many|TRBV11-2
TGTGCCAGCAGCTTAGATTCGGGGGGAGAGACCCAGTACTTC
CASSLDSGGETQYF